The next 3 T cell receptor beta chains were all read from a single sample in a study of T cells and copy number aberrations in small-cell lung cancer. The table came from immunoSEQ multiplex PCR; TCRdb's copy has only in-frame clones and leaves some out. The sample has about 7,500 clones, approximately 85% seen once. The sample taken for sequencing was normal tissue next to the tumor. Receptors originate from a woman aged 50 to 65 with small cell lung cancer.

This clone came up a few times. V is TRBV28 and J is TRBJ2-7; 11 bases map to TRBD1. Looked up from germline, CDR1 is MDHEN and CDR2 is SYDVKM. Trimming cost V 6 bases and J 5 bases; bases outside gene matches: 9. The CDR3 covers 15 residues. The CDR3 loop reads CASRPIRDRGNEQYF. The CDR3 DNA reads as TGTGCCAGCAGGCCCATCCGGGACAGGGGGAACGAGCAGTACTTC. Filled out from reference TRBV28 and TRBJ2-7, the complete variable domain reads DVKVTQSSRYLVKRTGEKVFLECVQDMDHENMFWYRQDPGLGLRLIYFSYDVKMKEKGDIPEGYSVSREKKERFSLILESASTNQTSMYLCASRPIRDRGNEQYFGPGTRLTVT.

The V and J genes are TRBV7-9 and TRBJ2-1, with a weak D call TRBD2 (5 bases). CDR1 and CDR2 (germline): SEHNR, FQNEAQ (reference sequence). The CDR3 contains 14 residues. The V end lost 1 base, the J end lost 5 bases, and 9 bases lay between the germline ends. CDR3 nucleotide sequence: TGTGCCAGCAGCTTAGTACACGGGAACAATGAGCAGTTCTTC. Protein: CASSLVHGNNEQFF.

The chain couples TRBV5-1 to TRBJ1-3; D is unclear. Germline lookup yields CDR1 SGHRS and CDR2 YFSETQ. The CDR3 is made up of 14 amino acids. Trimming removed 0 bases at V and 4 bases at J, with 8 bases between. The CDR3 nucleotides read TGCGCCAGCAGCTTGGGGATGGGAGGAAACACCATATATTTT. Translation gives CASSLGMGGNTIYF.